The clone carrying this TCR beta chain was recorded once. Sequencing used immunoSEQ multiplex PCR; TCRdb keeps in-frame clones, though not all of them. This sample yields around 250,000 clones, of which around 86% are seen a single time; around 8.8% belongs to the top ten. The data stem from a study of blood T cell repertoires in COVID-19. Germline CDR1 MNHEY, CDR2 SVGAGI. The CDR3 sequence is 14 residues long. V was pared by 5 bases and J by 7 bases, with 2 bases of the junction left unmatched. Sample: peripheral blood. V is TRBV6-5 and J is TRBJ2-1, with 13 positions matching TRBD2. The receptor was derived from a man aged 40-49 years with active or convalescent COVID-19. CDR3: CASSMGLAGNEQFF. Here the CDR3 DNA reads TGTGCCAGCAGTATGGGACTAGCGGGGAATGAGCAGTTCTTC.